Listed below are T cell receptor beta chains from one sample, sequenced in a study of T cell changes during pregnancy in multiple sclerosis. Clones were read by immunoSEQ multiplex PCR, and TCRdb kept only the in-frame ones, dropping some. This sample carries tens of thousands of clones, more than 70% of them seen once, and the ten largest clones take around 0.9%. The source was peripheral blood, collected in the first trimester of pregnancy. These receptors were collected from a female donor in good health, enrolled as a control in a pregnancy study. The CDR3 runs from the conserved cysteine through the conserved F or W. The order of the fields is V gene, J gene, D gene, CDR3 protein, CDR3 DNA. The D gene is left open where the match is weak.

TRBV5-1,TRBJ2-1,TRBD1,CASSLASTGVSYNEQFF,TGCGCCAGCAGCTTGGCTTCGACAGGGGTGTCCTACAATGAGCAGTTCTTC
TRBV19,TRBJ1-5,NA,CASSSSSNQPQHF,TGTGCCAGTAGTAGCAGTAGCAATCAGCCCCAGCATTTT
TRBV4-2,TRBJ2-3,TRBD1,CASSQTGTGGDTQYF,TGTGCCAGCAGCCAAACCGGGACAGGGGGCGATACGCAGTATTTT
TRBV18,TRBJ2-7,TRBD1,CASSLRLPGQGGTEQYF,TGTGCCAGCTCATTACGATTACCGGGACAGGGAGGAACCGAGCAGTACTTC
TRBV27,TRBJ2-7,NA,CASSFSGKYEQYF,TGTGCCAGCAGTTTTTCCGGGAAATACGAGCAGTACTTC
TRBV9,TRBJ1-1,NA,CASSVGAREDTEAFF,TGTGCCAGCAGCGTAGGGGCCAGGGAGGACACTGAAGCTTTCTTT
TRBV7-2,TRBJ1-5,NA,CASSSVQGRWQPQHF,TGTGCCAGCAGCTCAGTACAGGGACGATGGCAGCCCCAGCATTTT
TRBV6-6,TRBJ1-2,TRBD1,CASNPDRGIGYTF,TGTGCCAGCAACCCGGACAGGGGAATTGGCTACACCTTC
TRBV27,TRBJ1-2,NA,CASSLRGSYGYTF,TGTGCCAGCAGTTTACGGGGAAGCTATGGCTACACCTTC
TRBV19,TRBJ2-7,NA,CASSAGMASYEQYF,TGTGCCAGTAGCGCCGGGATGGCTTCCTACGAGCAGTACTTC
TRBV2,TRBJ2-7,TRBD1,CASRPGQTGSYEQYF,TGTGCCAGCAGACCGGGACAGACTGGGTCCTACGAGCAGTACTTC
TRBV18,TRBJ2-5,TRBD1,CASSRGLGQGETQYF,TGTGCCAGCTCACGAGGTTTGGGACAGGGAGAGACCCAGTACTTC
TRBV7-2,TRBJ2-7,TRBD1,CASSPQGVHYEQYF,TGTGCCAGCAGCCCACAGGGGGTACACTACGAGCAGTACTTC
TRBV6-6,TRBJ2-1,TRBD1,CASSLGQGARGEQFF,TGTGCCAGCAGTCTAGGACAGGGGGCTAGGGGTGAGCAGTTCTTC